This entry features one TCR beta chain sequence. This sample stems from a study of blood T cell repertoires in COVID-19. Only in-frame clones appear in the TCRdb table, and some are missing; sequencing was by immunoSEQ multiplex PCR. This table holds 270,000 or so clones, 88% found once. This clonotype originated in a woman between 40 and 50 years old with acute COVID-19. The specimen sequenced was PBMCs or T cells enriched from blood (not recorded which).

CDR3 DNA sequence: TGTGCCAGCAGCCAGATAAGGGGCGGGAGGAGGGGGGATGAGCAGTTCTTC. This codes for CASSQIRGGRRGDEQFF. The chain joins TRBV7-8 to TRBJ2-1; 8 bases are shared with TRBD2. The trim removed 5 bases at V and 8 bases at J, leaving 17 bases unmatched. The CDR3 contains 17 residues. Germline V gene sequence: CDR1 SGHVS, CDR2 FQNEAQ.